The subject of this entry is one TCR beta chain. The data derive from a study of Tregs in tolerant kidney transplant recipients. Mixed chimerism was transient after nonmyeloablative marrow transplants from related graft donors. Produced via immunoSEQ multiplex PCR; TCRdb's table is partial and in-frame only. Of 65,000 to 85,000 clones detected, about 91% appear once; the ten largest clones hold 1.6%. Sequenced material: CD4+ T cells from blood (PBMCs), taken 24 months after the transplant. The TCR sequence derives from a human patient who received a combined kidney and bone marrow transplant. Part of the T cell pool may stem from the graft donor.

CDR3 region: CASSFHRTGGSGYTF. The CDR3, as DNA: TGTGCCAGCAGCTTCCATAGGACAGGGGGTTCTGGCTACACCTTC. The V and J genes are TRBV7-2 and TRBJ1-2; TRBD1 matches at 10 bases. The CDR3 runs to 15 residues. With 3 bases clipped from V and 7 bases from J, the junction kept 8 bases outside the gene matches. Germline V lookup: CDR1 SGHTA, CDR2 FQGNSA.